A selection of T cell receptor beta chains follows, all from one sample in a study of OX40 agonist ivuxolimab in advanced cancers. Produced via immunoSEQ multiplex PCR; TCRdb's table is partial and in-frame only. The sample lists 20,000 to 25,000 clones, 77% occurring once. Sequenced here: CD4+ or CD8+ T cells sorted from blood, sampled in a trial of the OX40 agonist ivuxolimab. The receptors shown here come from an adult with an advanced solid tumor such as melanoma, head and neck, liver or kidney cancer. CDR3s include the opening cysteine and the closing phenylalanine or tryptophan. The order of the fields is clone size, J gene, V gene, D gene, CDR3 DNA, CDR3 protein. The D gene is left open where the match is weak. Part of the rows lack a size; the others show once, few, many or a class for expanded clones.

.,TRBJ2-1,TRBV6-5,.,TGTGCCAGCAGTCAGAGAAATACGTACAATGAGCAGTTCTTC,CASSQRNTYNEQFF
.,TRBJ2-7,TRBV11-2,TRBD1,TGTGCCAGCAGCGGACAGGGGGGTTTCTCCTACGAGCAGTACTTC,CASSGQGGFSYEQYF
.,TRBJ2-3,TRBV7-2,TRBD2,TGTGCCAGCAGTCCACGTCTAGCGGGGGGCGCAGATACGCAGTATTTT,CASSPRLAGGADTQYF
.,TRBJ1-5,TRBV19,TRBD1,TGTGCCAGTAGTGGCCCCGGGACAGGGAACAATCAGCCCCAGCATTTT,CASSGPGTGNNQPQHF
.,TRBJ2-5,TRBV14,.,TGTGCCAGCAGCCAACGAGCGGGTTGGGAGACCCAGTACTTC,CASSQRAGWETQYF
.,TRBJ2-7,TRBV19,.,TGTGCCAGTAGTTTCGAGGAGGGGACGGGATACGAGCAGTACTTC,CASSFEEGTGYEQYF
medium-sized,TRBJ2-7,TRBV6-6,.,TGTGCCAGCAGTTACTCAGGGGCCGCCTACGAGCAGTACTTC,CASSYSGAAYEQYF
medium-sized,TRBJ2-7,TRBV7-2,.,TGTGCCAGCAGCTTAGCGTCGGACACTTACTACGAGCAGTACTTC,CASSLASDTYYEQYF
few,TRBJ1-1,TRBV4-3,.,TGCGCCAGCAGCCAAAGGGGATATGATGGGAACACTGAAGCTTTCTTT,CASSQRGYDGNTEAFF
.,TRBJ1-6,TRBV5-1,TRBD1,TGCGCCAGCAGCTTGACCGGACAGGGCTCCTATAATTCACCCCTCCACTTT,CASSLTGQGSYNSPLHF
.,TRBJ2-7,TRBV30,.,TGTGCCTGGAGTCTAACCGGAGTAGGAACCTACGAGCAGTACTTC,CAWSLTGVGTYEQYF
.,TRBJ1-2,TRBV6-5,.,TGTGCCAGCACGGGGGGAGGGGTGATCTATGGCTACACCTTC,CASTGGGVIYGYTF
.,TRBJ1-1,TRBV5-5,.,TGTGCCAGCAGCTTGGGTTGGGGGACTGAAGCTTTCTTT,CASSLGWGTEAFF
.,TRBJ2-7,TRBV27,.,TGTGCCAGCAGCAGGGGACCGTTCTACGAGCAGTACTTC,CASSRGPFYEQYF
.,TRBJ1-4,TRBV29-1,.,TGCAGCGCATGGACGGCTGAGGGTAATGAAAAACTGTTTTTT,CSAWTAEGNEKLFF
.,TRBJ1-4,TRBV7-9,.,TGTGCCAGCAGCTTAGATCGGGCAGCCGAAAAACTGTTTTTT,CASSLDRAAEKLFF
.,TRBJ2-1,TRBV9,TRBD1,TGTGCCAGCAGCCTCACCGGGACAGAGAGGGATGAGCAGTTCTTC,CASSLTGTERDEQFF
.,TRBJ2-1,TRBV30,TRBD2,TGTGCCTGGACACCCACTAGCGGCGACGATGATGAGCAGTTCTTC,CAWTPTSGDDDEQFF
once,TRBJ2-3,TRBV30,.,TGTGCCTTTATAAGAGGTCTGGAGCAGTATTTT,CAFIRGLEQYF
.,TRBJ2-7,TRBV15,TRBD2,TGTGCCACCAGCAGAAAGCGGGGGCGGGACTCCTACGAGCAGTACTTC,CATSRKRGRDSYEQYF
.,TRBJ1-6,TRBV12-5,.,TGTGCTAGTGGTCAAACACTGAATTCACCCCTCCACTTT,CASGQTLNSPLHF
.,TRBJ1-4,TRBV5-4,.,TGTGCCAGCAGCTTAGAGGGGGTGGGGGAAAAACTGTTTTTT,CASSLEGVGEKLFF
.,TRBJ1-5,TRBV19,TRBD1,TGTGCCAGTAGCCTAGACAGGGCAAGCAATCAGCCCCAGCATTTT,CASSLDRASNQPQHF
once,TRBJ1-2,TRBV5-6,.,TGCGCCAGCAGCACCGGATACGCTAACTATGGCTACACCTTC,CASSTGYANYGYTF
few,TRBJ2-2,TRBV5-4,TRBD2,TGTGCCAGCAGCCGGCCCGTCGGGACTAGGGGGACCGGGGAGCTGTTTTTT,CASSRPVGTRGTGELFF
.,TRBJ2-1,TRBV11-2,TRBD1,TGTGCCAGCAGCCACTGGACAGGCCAGGATGAGCAGTTCTTC,CASSHWTGQDEQFF
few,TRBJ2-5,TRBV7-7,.,TGTGCCAGCAGCTTAGTGCCTCGGGCAGAGACCCAGTACTTC,CASSLVPRAETQYF
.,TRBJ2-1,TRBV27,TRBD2,TGTGCCAGCAGTTTCCGGGGGGGAAATGAGCAGTTCTTC,CASSFRGGNEQFF
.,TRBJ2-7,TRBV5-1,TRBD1,TGTGCCAGCAGCTTCGGGACAGGGGGCGTCGAGCAGTACTTC,CASSFGTGGVEQYF
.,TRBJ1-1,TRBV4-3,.,TGCGCCAGCAGCCAAGATCTGATGGGCAGAACGAACACTGAAGCTTTCTTT,CASSQDLMGRTNTEAFF
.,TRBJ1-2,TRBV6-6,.,TGTGCCAGCAGTTACACCCTCACCACGGGTAGCGGCTACACCTTC,CASSYTLTTGSGYTF
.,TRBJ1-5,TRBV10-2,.,TGCGCCAGCAGGGTGGGGGGGGCGAGCAATCAGCCCCAGCATTTT,CASRVGGASNQPQHF
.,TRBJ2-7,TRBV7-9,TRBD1,TGTGCCAGCAGCCCCCGGTGGGACAGGGGCTACGAGCAGTACTTC,CASSPRWDRGYEQYF
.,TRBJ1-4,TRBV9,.,TGTGCCAGCAGCACCCGGTCCGGGCCACCAGAAAAACTGTTTTTT,CASSTRSGPPEKLFF
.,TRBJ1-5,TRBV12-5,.,TGTGCTAGTGGTTTCAGAACGGGTGTTAGCAATCAGCCCCAGCATTTT,CASGFRTGVSNQPQHF
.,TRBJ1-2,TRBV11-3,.,TGTGCCAGCAGCTTAGGGACAGCCGCCATCTATGGCTACACCTTC,CASSLGTAAIYGYTF
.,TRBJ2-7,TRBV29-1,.,TGCAGCGTTGAATCCGGGCGCTCCTACGAGCAGTACTTC,CSVESGRSYEQYF
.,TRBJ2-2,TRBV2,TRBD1,TGTGCCAGCAACGAGGACAGGGATGCGAACACCGGGGAGCTGTTTTTT,CASNEDRDANTGELFF
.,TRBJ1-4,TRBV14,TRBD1,TGTGCCAGCAGCCAAGCCCTAGGGGGCCAGCTTGAAAAACTGTTTTTT,CASSQALGGQLEKLFF
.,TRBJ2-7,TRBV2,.,TGTGCCAGCAGTTTCGGGGACTACGAGCAGTACTTC,CASSFGDYEQYF
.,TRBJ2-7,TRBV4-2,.,TGTGCCAGCAGCCAAGGGTTGGCAGGGACCCCCTACGAGCAGTACTTC,CASSQGLAGTPYEQYF
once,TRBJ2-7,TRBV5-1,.,TGCGCCAGCAGCTCGGGGGATTTGGGCGACGAGCAGTACTTC,CASSSGDLGDEQYF
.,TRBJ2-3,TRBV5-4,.,TGTGCCAGCAGCTGGGGACCGCTCACAGATACGCAGTATTTT,CASSWGPLTDTQYF
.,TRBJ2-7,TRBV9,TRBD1,TGTGCCAGCAGCGTAGGAGGGACAGGGACCTACGAGCAGTACTTC,CASSVGGTGTYEQYF
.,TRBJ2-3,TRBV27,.,TGTGCCAGCAGTTCCTTGGCGGATACGCAGTATTTT,CASSSLADTQYF
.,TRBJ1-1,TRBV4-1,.,TGCGCCAGCAGCCAAGATGAGGGGATTGAAGCTTTCTTT,CASSQDEGIEAFF
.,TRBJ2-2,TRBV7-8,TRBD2,TGTGCCAGCAGCTTAGAGGGAGGGGTCGACACCGGGGAACTGTTTTTT,CASSLEGGVDTGELFF
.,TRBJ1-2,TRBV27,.,TGTGCCAGCAGGGCTGAGGGGTACTATGGCTACACCTTC,CASRAEGYYGYTF
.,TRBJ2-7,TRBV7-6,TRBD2,TGTGCCAGCAGCTTAAATAGCGGGGGCTCCTACGAGCAGTACTTC,CASSLNSGGSYEQYF
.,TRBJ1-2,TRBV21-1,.,TGTGCCAGCCGCGGGGGGGGTTTAGACTATGGCTACACCTTC,CASRGGGLDYGYTF
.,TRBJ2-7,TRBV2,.,TGTGCCAGCAGTGAAGCGCTTCCGGGCAGAGGGGAGCAGTACTTC,CASSEALPGRGEQYF
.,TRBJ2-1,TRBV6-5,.,TGTGCCAGCAGTTACGAATTGGGGGGCATATACAATGAGCAGTTCTTC,CASSYELGGIYNEQFF
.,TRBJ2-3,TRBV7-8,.,TGTGCCAGCAGCTTAGTATCGGGGCAATCAGATACGCAGTATTTT,CASSLVSGQSDTQYF
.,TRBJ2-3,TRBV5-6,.,TGTGCCAGCAGCTTGGACTGGTCCCCAGATACGCAGTATTTT,CASSLDWSPDTQYF
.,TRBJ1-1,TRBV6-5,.,TGTGCCAGCATTCTATCGGAGGGAGGAGGCAGTGAAGCTTTCTTT,CASILSEGGGSEAFF
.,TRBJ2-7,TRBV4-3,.,TGCGCCAGCAGCCAAGATGTCGCAGGGTCCTACGAGCAGTACTTC,CASSQDVAGSYEQYF
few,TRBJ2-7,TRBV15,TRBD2,TGTGCCACCAGCGGCGAACTAGCGGGGTGGCTCGGCGAGCAGTACTTC,CATSGELAGWLGEQYF
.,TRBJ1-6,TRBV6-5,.,TGTGCCAGCACCTACAGGACAGCAAATTCACCCCTCCACTTT,CASTYRTANSPLHF
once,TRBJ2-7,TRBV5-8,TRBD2,TGTGCCAGCAGCTTGGGGCAGGGCGGGAGCGAGCAGTACTTC,CASSLGQGGSEQYF
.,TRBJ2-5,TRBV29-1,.,TGCAGCGTTGTCTTGTCTTCTGGGGAGACCCAGTACTTC,CSVVLSSGETQYF